Presented here are 10 T cell receptor beta chains from one specimen sequenced in a study of blood T cell repertoires in COVID-19. Profiled with immunoSEQ multiplex PCR; TCRdb holds only in-frame clones, not every one. The data hold about 240,000 clones, with about 85% observed a single time. Sequencing input: peripheral blood. These receptors were collected from a woman aged 55-70 years with active or convalescent COVID-19.

This chain uses TRBV4-2 with TRBJ1-1; D gene unclear. The CDR3 consists of 15 residues. Trimming removed 1 base at V and 4 bases at J, with 13 bases between. From germline, CDR1 is LGHNA and CDR2 YNFKEQ. CDR3 residues: CASSQVGQASTEAFF. The CDR3 nucleotides are TGTGCCAGCAGCCAAGTTGGGCAGGCGAGCACTGAAGCTTTCTTT.

The V gene is TRBV10-2, the J gene TRBJ2-1; D call uncertain. Germline V CDR1 and CDR2: WSHSY, SAAADI. Deletions cut 4 bases from V and 10 bases from J, with 14 bases between. The CDR3 extends over 13 amino acids. The CDR3 is CASSGSALREQFF. CDR3 DNA sequence: TGCGCCAGCAGTGGAAGCGCGTTACGGGAGCAGTTCTTC.

The chain joins TRBV25-1 to TRBJ2-7, with 9 bases fitting TRBD1. CDR1 is MGHDK, CDR2 SYGVNS, per germline. The CDR3 loop spans 14 amino acids. Trimming at V came to 8 bases and at J to 4 bases, leaving 9 bases not matched to a gene. The CDR3 DNA is TGTGCCAGCGGTCCGGGACAGGGTAATTACGAGCAGTACTTC. This gives the protein CASGPGQGNYEQYF.

The chain carries TRBV2 and TRBJ1-6; TRBD1 matches at 9 bases. From germline, CDR1 is SNHLY and CDR2 FYNNEI. This CDR3 has 18 amino acids. The V segment lost 7 bases and the J segment 6 bases; nucleotides outside the gene matches: 16. For the CDR3, the DNA is TGTGCCAGCAAAAACCCCCTTACAGGGGGCGTCAGTAATTCACCCCTCCACTTT. Translating it yields CASKNPLTGGVSNSPLHF.

The rearrangement joins TRBV27 to TRBJ2-7; weak D call: TRBD1 (5 bases). The CDR3 length is 13 residues. Germline CDR1 MNHEY, CDR2 SMNVEV (reference sequence). V lost 6 bases, J lost 3 bases, and 12 bases lay in between. The CDR3 DNA sequence: TGTGCCAGCAGCGTGGGGCAGCTCTACGAGCAGTACTTC. Protein sequence: CASSVGQLYEQYF.

J is TRBJ2-2 and V is TRBV11-3; D is ambiguous. Trimming removed 2 bases at V and 2 bases at J, with 6 bases between. CDR3 length equals 14 residues. CDR1 SGHNT and CDR2 YENEEA come from the germline V gene. CDR3: CASSLYYNTGELFF. In DNA, the CDR3 is TGTGCCAGCAGCTTATACTACAACACCGGGGAGCTGTTTTTT. The full variable domain, rest sourced from reference TRBV11-3 and TRBJ2-2, is EAGVVQSPRYKIIEKKQPVAFWCNPISGHNTLYWYLQNLGQGPELLIRYENEEAVDDSQLPKDRFSAERLKGVDSTLKIQPAELGDSAVYLCASSLYYNTGELFFGEGSRLTVL.

This clone was counted a single time. The chain joins TRBV3-1 (or the pseudogene TRBV3-2) to TRBJ2-1, with TRBD2 matching over 9 bases. Trimming at V came to 0 bases and at J to 9 bases, leaving 12 bases not matched to a gene. The CDR3 sequence is 17 residues long. From germline, CDR1 is LGHDT and CDR2 YNNKEL (reference sequence). The CDR3 reads CASSQDLAGGPVGEQFF. For the CDR3, the DNA is TGTGCCAGCAGCCAAGATCTCGCGGGGGGGCCGGTGGGTGAGCAGTTCTTC.

For this clone: The same CDR3 also results from other DNA sequences found in this sample. This chain links TRBV7-9 with TRBJ2-1, with 8 bases matching TRBD1. The CDR3 loop spans 16 amino acids. After removal of 5 bases from V and 0 bases from J, the junction contained 6 bases not matched to a gene. CDR1 is SEHNR, CDR2 FQNEAQ, per germline (reference sequence). The CDR3 DNA is TGTGCCAGCAGCCCGCGGACAGGGAGCTCCTACAATGAGCAGTTCTTC. This encodes CASSPRTGSSYNEQFF.

The V and J genes are TRBV3-1 (or the pseudogene TRBV3-2) and TRBJ2-2, with 9 bases aligning to TRBD1. Trimming cost V 4 bases and J 4 bases; bases outside gene matches: 4. CDR1 and CDR2 from the germline V gene are LGHDT and YNNKEL (reference sequence). This CDR3 has 15 amino acids. CDR3 protein: CASSPQGALTGELFF. The CDR3 coding sequence is TGTGCCAGCAGCCCACAGGGGGCGCTCACCGGGGAGCTGTTTTTT.

The chain employs TRBV7-4 and TRBJ1-5; D is undetermined. The V and J ends lost 2 bases and 0 bases respectively, with 8 bases between them. The CDR3 sequence is 15 residues long. Per germline, CDR1 SGHVT and CDR2 SQSDAQ. The CDR3 bases are TGTGCCAGCAGCTTAAGCGACTATAGCAATCAGCCCCAGCATTTT. Its protein product is CASSLSDYSNQPQHF.